This note documents a single T cell receptor beta chain sequence. The data were obtained in a study of blood T cell repertoires in COVID-19. Germline loops: CDR1 MNHNS, CDR2 SASEGT. With 3 bases removed from V and 5 bases from J, the gap between germline ends came to 17 bases. The CDR3 has 17 residues. Measured with immunoSEQ multiplex PCR; TCRdb has only the in-frame clones, and not every one. The sample includes under 250,000 clones, 81% seen only once; the top ten take more than 8.5%. The study recruited people aged roughly 18 to 100 years across about two dozen US areas. The V gene is TRBV6-1, the J gene TRBJ2-6; the D gene is possibly TRBD2 (6 bases). Sequencing was done on a sample of PBMCs or T cells enriched from blood (not recorded which). The source is a woman aged 50 to 60 with acute COVID-19. In nucleotides, the CDR3 is TGTGCCAGCAGTGATCGGGCCCGGGAGAGGCGGGCCAACGTCCTGACTTTC. Translating gives CASSDRARERRANVLTF.